This T cell receptor (beta chain) was identified in a study of identical twins. The germline CDR1 and CDR2 sequences are DFQATT and SNEGSKA (reference sequence). The CDR3 covers 14 residues. Trimming removed 0 bases from V and 1 base from J, with 9 bases in between. This clonotype turned up a few times. One entry per CDR3 protein results from TCRdb running MiXCR on the 5' RACE reads. The sample has hundreds of thousands of distinct CDR3 sequences; roughly 20% are singletons. This same sample was also part of a study on T cells expressing NK-cell markers. Per that paper: The study found dominant NKG2C+ clonotypes at roughly 1.0-8% of CD8+ T cells in six donors.

The clonotype was recovered from a young woman in good health. J is TRBJ2-5 and V is TRBV20-1, with D hard to call. Sequenced sample: PBMCs. This chain's CDR3 is CSARDWAAQETQYF. The CDR3 bases are TGCAGTGCTAGAGATTGGGCTGCCCAAGAGACCCAGTACTTC.